This TCR beta chain was identified during a study of T cell responses to AZD1222 COVID-19 vaccine. Method: immunoSEQ multiplex PCR; TCRdb's copy keeps in-frame clones and lacks some. Altogether 85,000 to 90,000 clones are present, approximately 89% being singletons, with the ten largest covering 4% to 6%. This CDR3 is built from 15 residues. Unmatched junction bases numbered 9, after V lost 5 bases and J lost 10 bases. Per the germline V gene, CDR1 is SGHTA and CDR2 is FQGNSA. This TCR was recovered from an adult in good health. This chain uses TRBV7-2 with TRBJ1-6; 9 bases line up with TRBD1. Sequenced material: peripheral blood, taken on day 0 of MenACWY control vaccination. The CDR3 DNA reads as TGTGCCAGCAGCCTAGGAGACAGGGGGGCCTCACCCCTCCACTTT. Its protein is CASSLGDRGASPLHF.